This TCR beta chain was recovered during a study of T cell clonotyping in hematopoietic cell transplantation. Profiled with immunoSEQ multiplex PCR; TCRdb holds only in-frame clones, not every one. The sample carries 27,000 or so clones, almost 96% recorded once. CDR1 and CDR2 from the germline V gene are SGHRS and YFSETQ. V dropped 4 bases and J dropped 0 bases, with 10 bases sitting between them. The length of the CDR3 is 14 residues. Specimen: peripheral blood mononuclear cells. This sequence was found in a man in his fifties in good health. Some clones in this sample may be carry-over from other donors' samples. The V call is TRBV5-1, the J call TRBJ1-1; D uncertain. The CDR3 region has the DNA TGCGCCAGCAGCGCCCCGACTGTGAACACTGAAGCTTTCTTT. It codes for CASSAPTVNTEAFF.